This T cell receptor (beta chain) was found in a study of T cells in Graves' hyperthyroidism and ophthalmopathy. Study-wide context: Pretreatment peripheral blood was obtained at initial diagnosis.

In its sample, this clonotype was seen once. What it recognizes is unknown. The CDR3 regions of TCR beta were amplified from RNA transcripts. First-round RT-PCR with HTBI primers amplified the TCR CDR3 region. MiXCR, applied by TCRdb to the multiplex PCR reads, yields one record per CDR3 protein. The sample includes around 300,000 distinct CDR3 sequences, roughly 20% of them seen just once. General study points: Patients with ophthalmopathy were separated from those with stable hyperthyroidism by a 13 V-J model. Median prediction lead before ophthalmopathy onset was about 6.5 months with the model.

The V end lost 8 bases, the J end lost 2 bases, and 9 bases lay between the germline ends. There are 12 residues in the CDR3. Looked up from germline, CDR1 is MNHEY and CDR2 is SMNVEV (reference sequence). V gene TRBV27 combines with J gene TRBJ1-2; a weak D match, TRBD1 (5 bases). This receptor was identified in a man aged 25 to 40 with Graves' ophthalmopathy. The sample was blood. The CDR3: CASAGDNYGYTF. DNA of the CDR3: TGTGCCAGCGCCGGGGACAACTATGGCTACACCTTC.